The 13 T cell receptor beta chains below come from one sample, sequenced in a study of blood T cell repertoires in COVID-19. Profiling relied on immunoSEQ multiplex PCR, and the TCRdb table lists in-frame clones only, not all of them. The table has 200,000 to 250,000 clones, over 75% seen once. Sequencing was performed on peripheral blood. The receptors originated from a human donor in a cohort sampled during active COVID-19.

The chain recombines TRBV2 with TRBJ2-2; TRBD2 might be the D (6 bases). Trimming shortened V by 7 bases and J by 6 bases, and 12 bases separated the two germline ends. The CDR3 length is 13 residues. The germline V gene has CDR1 SNHLY and CDR2 FYNNEI. The CDR3 bases are TGTGCCAGCAAGGAGGGTAGGGCCGGGGAGCTGTTTTTT. Residues: CASKEGRAGELFF.

The chain couples TRBV4-1 to TRBJ2-3; D may be TRBD2 (5 bases). This CDR3 spans 17 amino acids. V shed 0 bases and J shed 0 bases, with 13 bases lying between them. Per germline, CDR1 MGHRA and CDR2 YSYEKL. CDR3 protein: CASSQDLRTGSTDTQYF. The CDR3 DNA reads TGCGCCAGCAGCCAAGATCTCCGTACGGGGAGCACAGATACGCAGTATTTT.

The J gene is TRBJ2-1, the V gene TRBV11-3; possibly TRBD2 for D (5 bases). The CDR3 is made up of 16 amino acids. Germline V gene data show CDR1 as SGHNT and CDR2 as YENEEA. V dropped 0 bases and J dropped 1 base, with 10 bases sitting between them. CDR3 DNA sequence: TGTGCCAGCAGCTTAGATTGGACTCCATCCTACAATGAGCAGTTCTTC. Its protein is CASSLDWTPSYNEQFF.

The chain is built from TRBV5-4 and TRBJ1-1; no definite D call. The CDR3 covers 12 residues. CDR1 is SGHNT, CDR2 YYREEE, per germline (reference sequence). Trimming removed 7 bases from V and 8 bases from J, with 15 bases in between. As DNA, the CDR3 is TGTGCCAGCGGTGCGGCTCCGGGGGAAGCTTTCTTT. The encoded protein is CASGAAPGEAFF. Together with reference TRBV5-4 and TRBJ1-1, the CDR3 gives the full variable domain: ETGVTQSPTHLIKTRGQQVTLRCSSQSGHNTVSWYQQALGQGPQFIFQYYREEENGRGNFPPRFSGLQFPNYSSELNVNALELDDSALYLCASGAAPGEAFFGQGTRLTVV.

A few counts support this clone. The chain uses TRBV5-1 and TRBJ1-1; D not certain. V was pared by 4 bases and J by 5 bases, with 12 bases between. The germline CDR1 and CDR2 sequences are SGHRS and YFSETQ. This CDR3 has 13 residues. CDR3 residues: CASSDRDLTEAFF. CDR3 sequence (DNA): TGCGCCAGCAGCGACCGGGATTTGACTGAAGCTTTCTTT.

The chain joins TRBV3-1 (or the pseudogene TRBV3-2) to TRBJ1-2; a weak D match, TRBD1 (5 bases). Germline CDR1 is LGHDT and CDR2 is YNNKEL (reference sequence). The CDR3 spans 18 residues. Between the trimmed V and J ends, which lost 3 bases and 4 bases, there was a span of 24 bases. DNA of the CDR3: TGTGCCAGCAGCCATCCGTTAGACGGGGGAATTAGTCTCTATGGCTACACCTTC. Its protein is CASSHPLDGGISLYGYTF.

CDR3 nucleotide sequence: TGTGCCAGTAGTATCAGCCGAAACAGAGACACTGAAGCTTTCTTT. This gives the protein CASSISRNRDTEAFF. V usage is TRBV19 and J usage is TRBJ1-1; D is ambiguous. The CDR3 is made up of 15 amino acids. The germline V and J ends were trimmed by 3 bases and 3 bases, with 14 bases remaining between them. CDR1 and CDR2 from the germline V gene are LNHDA and SQIVND (reference sequence).

This chain uses TRBV7-2 with TRBJ1-1, with a tentative D call TRBD1 (5 bases). The CDR3 consists of 14 residues. Per germline, CDR1 SGHTA and CDR2 FQGNSA. V dropped 2 bases and J dropped 3 bases, with 10 bases sitting between them. Here the CDR3 reads CASSLNKGDTEAFF. The CDR3 DNA reads TGTGCCAGCAGCTTAAACAAAGGGGACACTGAAGCTTTCTTT.

The gene calls are TRBV28 and TRBJ2-2, with 11 nucleotides matching TRBD1. Germline-derived CDR1 and CDR2 are MDHEN and SYDVKM. The CDR3 loop spans 15 amino acids. V dropped 1 base and J dropped 10; count of bases not matched to a gene: 5. CDR3 residues: CASSLLEDRGPELFF. The DNA for the CDR3 is TGTGCCAGCAGTTTATTAGAGGACAGGGGGCCGGAGCTGTTTTTT.

The chain combines TRBV5-5 with TRBJ2-5; unclear D gene. With 2 bases removed from V and 0 bases from J, the gap between germline ends came to 8 bases. CDR3 length: 14 amino acids. The germline V gene encodes CDR1 SGHKS and CDR2 YYEKEE (reference sequence). The chain's CDR3 is CASSFVEDQETQYF. CDR3 nucleotides: TGTGCCAGCAGCTTTGTAGAGGACCAAGAGACCCAGTACTTC.

With regard to this clone: Compared with germline, one end of the junction differs, possibly owing to a read error. The chain links TRBV19 to TRBJ2-7; TRBD1 might be the D (5 bases). Per germline, CDR1 LNHDA and CDR2 SQIVND (reference sequence). There are 13 residues in the CDR3. CDR3 DNA sequence: TGTGCCGTAGGCCAGGGAAATTCCTCCGAGCAGTACTTC. It is translated as CAVGQGNSSEQYF.

The chain couples TRBV6-1 to TRBJ1-4; tentatively, D is TRBD1 (6 bases). The CDR3 contains 14 residues. V was trimmed by 3 bases and J by 8 bases, leaving 13 bases between them. Germline values: CDR1 MNHNS, CDR2 SASEGT. CDR3 sequence (DNA): TGTGCCAGCAGTGAGGGCAGGCAGGGGGAAAAACTGTTTTTT. This sequence encodes CASSEGRQGEKLFF.

The chain carries TRBV3-1 (or the pseudogene TRBV3-2) and TRBJ2-4; D is possibly TRBD2 (6 bases). The CDR3 covers 16 residues. V lost 1 base and J lost 0, with 10 bases in between. CDR1 and CDR2 (germline): LGHDT, YNNKEL (reference sequence). The CDR3 region is CASSQAAGLAKNIQYF. In DNA form, the CDR3 reads TGTGCCAGCAGCCAAGCGGCGGGACTAGCCAAAAACATTCAGTACTTC.